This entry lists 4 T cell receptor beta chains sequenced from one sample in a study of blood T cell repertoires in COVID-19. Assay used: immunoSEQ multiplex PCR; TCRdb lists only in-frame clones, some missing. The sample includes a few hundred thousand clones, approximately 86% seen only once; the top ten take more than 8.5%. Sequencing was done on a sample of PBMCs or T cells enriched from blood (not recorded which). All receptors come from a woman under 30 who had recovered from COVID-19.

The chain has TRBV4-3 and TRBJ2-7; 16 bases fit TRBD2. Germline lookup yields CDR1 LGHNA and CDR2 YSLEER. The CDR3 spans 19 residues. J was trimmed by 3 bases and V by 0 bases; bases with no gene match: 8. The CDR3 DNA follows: TGCGCCAGCAGCCAAGAGGGACTAGCGGGGGGGCCGTTCGACTACGAGCAGTACTTC. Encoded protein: CASSQEGLAGGPFDYEQYF.

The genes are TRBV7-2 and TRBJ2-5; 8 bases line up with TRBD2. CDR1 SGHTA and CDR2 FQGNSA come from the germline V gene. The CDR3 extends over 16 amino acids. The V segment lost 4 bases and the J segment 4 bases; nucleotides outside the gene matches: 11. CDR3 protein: CASSSGGGPGVETQYF. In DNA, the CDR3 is TGTGCCAGCAGCTCGGGGGGGGGACCCGGCGTAGAGACCCAGTACTTC.

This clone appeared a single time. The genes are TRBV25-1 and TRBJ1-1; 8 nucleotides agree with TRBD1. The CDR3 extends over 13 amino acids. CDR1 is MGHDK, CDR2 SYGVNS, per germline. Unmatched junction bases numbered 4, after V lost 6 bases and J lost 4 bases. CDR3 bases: TGTGCCAGCAGCCCGGGACAGGTCACTGAAGCTTTCTTT. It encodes CASSPGQVTEAFF.

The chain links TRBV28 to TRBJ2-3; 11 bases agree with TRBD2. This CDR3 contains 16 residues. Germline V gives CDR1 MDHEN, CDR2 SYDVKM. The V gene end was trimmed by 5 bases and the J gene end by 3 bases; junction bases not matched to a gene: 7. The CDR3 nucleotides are TGTGCCAGCAGTCCGTCCATAGCGGGGGGGACAGATACGCAGTATTTT. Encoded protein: CASSPSIAGGTDTQYF. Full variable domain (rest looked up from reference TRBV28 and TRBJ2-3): DVKVTQSSRYLVKRTGEKVFLECVQDMDHENMFWYRQDPGLGLRLIYFSYDVKMKEKGDIPEGYSVSREKKERFSLILESASTNQTSMYLCASSPSIAGGTDTQYFGPGTRLTVL.